Each of the 21 T cell receptor beta chains below was sequenced from the same sample in a study of control samples from healthy donors and cancer patients. Produced via immunoSEQ multiplex PCR; TCRdb's table is partial and in-frame only. The sample lists 150,000 to 160,000 clones, roughly 94% seen once, with 5.5% to 6% in the top ten. Sequencing used blood. The receptors originated from a man aged 35 to 55 in good health.

The genes are TRBV4-1 and TRBJ2-2, with 10 positions matching TRBD1. The CDR3 extends over 15 amino acids. Trimming took 4 bases from V and 5 from J; bases not matched to a gene: 4. The V gene's germline CDR1 is MGHRA and CDR2 YSYEKL. The CDR3 region has the DNA TGCGCCAGCAGCCCGGGACAGGGGAGGACCGGGGAGCTGTTTTTT. It is translated as CASSPGQGRTGELFF.

This chain connects TRBV25-1 to TRBJ2-7; D is possibly TRBD1 (6 bases). Germline CDR1 MGHDK, CDR2 SYGVNS. V dropped 4 bases and J dropped 4 bases, with 8 bases sitting between them. This CDR3 region has 12 residues. The DNA for the CDR3 is TGTGCCAGCAGTGTACAGGGTTACGAGCAGTACTTC. This gives the protein CASSVQGYEQYF.

The rearrangement uses TRBV18 and TRBJ2-5, with 8 bases that match TRBD2. This CDR3 has 17 residues. The germline gives CDR1 KGHSH, CDR2 LQKENI. Trimming took 3 bases from V and 1 from J; bases not matched to a gene: 10. The CDR3, as DNA: TGTGCCAGCTCACCCGGGGGGGCCTCTTTGGTCCAAGAGACCCAGTACTTC. Residues: CASSPGGASLVQETQYF. Based on the CDR3 plus reference TRBV18 and TRBJ2-5, the full variable domain is NAGVMQNPRHLVRRRGQEARLRCSPMKGHSHVYWYRQLPEEGLKFMVYLQKENIIDESGMPKERFSAEFPKEGPSILRIQQVVRGDSAAYFCASSPGGASLVQETQYFGPGTRLLVL.

This chain joins TRBV7-2 and TRBJ2-3; either TRBD1 or TRBD2 may fit D (5 bases each). This CDR3 is built from 14 residues. V was cut by 5 bases and J by 1 base, with 10 bases left in between. The germline CDR1 and CDR2 sequences are SGHTA and FQGNSA. CDR3 nucleotide sequence: TGTGCCAGCAGCATAGGGACCGGCACAGATACGCAGTATTTT. Protein sequence: CASSIGTGTDTQYF.

The genes are TRBV14 and TRBJ1-2; no reliable D call. There are 13 residues in the CDR3. V dropped 1 base and J dropped 8 bases, with 11 bases sitting between them. Germline lookup yields CDR1 SGHDN and CDR2 FVKESK. CDR3 sequence: CASSQVGGSGYTF. The CDR3 DNA follows: TGTGCCAGCAGCCAAGTGGGCGGGAGCGGCTACACCTTC. Full variable domain (remainder filled in from reference TRBV14 and TRBJ1-2): EAGVTQFPSHSVIEKGQTVTLRCDPISGHDNLYWYRRVMGKEIKFLLHFVKESKQDESGMPNNRFLAERTGGTYSTLKVQPAELEDSGVYFCASSQVGGSGYTFGSGTRLTVV.

The CDR3 bases are TGTGCCAGCGGGGTCGCTAACACTGAAGCTTTCTTT. Translating it yields CASGVANTEAFF. The chain is built from TRBV2 and TRBJ1-1; D is unresolved. Trimming took off 8 bases at V and 2 bases at J, with 9 bases between the two ends. Germline lookup yields CDR1 SNHLY and CDR2 FYNNEI. The CDR3 spans 12 residues.

The chain combines TRBV18 with TRBJ1-5, with D perhaps TRBD1 (5 bases). The CDR3 length is 14 residues. Trimming pared 0 bases from V and 5 bases from J, leaving 8 bases between. Per the germline V gene, CDR1 is KGHSH and CDR2 is LQKENI. The CDR3 sequence is CASSPPGADQPQHF. The CDR3, as DNA: TGTGCCAGCTCACCACCAGGGGCGGATCAGCCCCAGCATTTT.

The genes are TRBV19 and TRBJ1-1, with D perhaps TRBD1 (5 bases). V dropped 5 bases and J dropped 7 bases, with 14 bases sitting between them. The CDR3 totals 13 residues. Germline V lookup: CDR1 LNHDA, CDR2 SQIVND (reference sequence). CDR3 protein: CASSSKGQDEAFF. The CDR3 DNA reads as TGTGCCAGTAGTTCAAAAGGACAAGATGAAGCTTTCTTT.

V usage is TRBV5-4 and J usage is TRBJ1-2; tentatively, D is TRBD1 (5 bases). The germline gives CDR1 SGHNT, CDR2 YYREEE (reference sequence). Trimming pared 4 bases from V and 0 bases from J, leaving 13 bases between. This CDR3 has 15 residues. CDR3 in amino acids: CASSIGTDSNYGYTF. The DNA of the CDR3 is TGTGCCAGCAGCATCGGGACGGATTCTAACTATGGCTACACCTTC.

CDR3 nucleotides: TGTGCCAGCAGCTTAGGGTCCGGAGCGAATTCACCCCTCCACTTT. Its translation: CASSLGSGANSPLHF. The chain employs TRBV7-6 and TRBJ1-6; D unresolved. This CDR3 has 15 amino acids. Trimming stripped 1 base from V and 7 bases from J, with 11 bases between. Germline CDR1 is SGHVS and CDR2 is FNYEAQ.

CDR3 in DNA: TGTGCCAGTAGTATCGGGACAGCTCAGCCCCAGCATTTT. Its translation: CASSIGTAQPQHF. The chain combines TRBV19 with TRBJ1-5; 7 positions match TRBD1. The CDR3 spans 13 residues. CDR1 and CDR2 (germline): LNHDA, SQIVND (reference sequence). The ends lost 3 bases at V and 6 bases at J; junction bases unmatched: 2.

The chain joins TRBV5-6 to TRBJ2-3; D remains unclear. The V end was cut by 4 bases, the J end by 2 bases, with 2 bases between. The CDR3 loop spans 11 amino acids. Per the germline V gene, CDR1 is SGHDT and CDR2 is YYEEEE. DNA for the CDR3: TGTGCCAGCAGCCTCACAGATACGCAGTATTTT. Translated: CASSLTDTQYF.

This clone was observed once. Here the CDR3 reads CASTRWDSNQPQHF. In DNA, the CDR3 is TGTGCCAGCACCCGGTGGGATAGCAATCAGCCCCAGCATTTT. The chain combines TRBV28 with TRBJ1-5; D is ambiguous. The CDR3 loop spans 14 amino acids. With 7 bases removed from V and 0 bases from J, the gap between germline ends came to 10 bases. From germline, CDR1 is MDHEN and CDR2 SYDVKM. Looking up the rest from reference TRBV28 and TRBJ1-5 gives the full variable domain: DVKVTQSSRYLVKRTGEKVFLECVQDMDHENMFWYRQDPGLGLRLIYFSYDVKMKEKGDIPEGYSVSREKKERFSLILESASTNQTSMYLCASTRWDSNQPQHFGDGTRLSIL.

The V call is TRBV7-9, the J call TRBJ2-7; 7 bases fit TRBD1. J was trimmed by 3 bases and V by 3 bases; bases with no gene match: 8. This CDR3 has 15 amino acids. Germline V gives CDR1 SEHNR, CDR2 FQNEAQ (reference sequence). The CDR3 is CASSFLRQGNYEQYF. Here the CDR3 DNA reads TGTGCCAGCAGCTTTCTGAGACAGGGTAACTACGAGCAGTACTTC.

The chain combines TRBV14 with TRBJ1-1; 9 bases agree with TRBD1. The CDR3 spans 14 residues. Trimming removed 4 bases from V and 8 bases from J; junction bases left unmatched: 8. The germline V gene encodes CDR1 SGHDN and CDR2 FVKESK. The CDR3 bases are TGTGCCAGCAGCCTTACAGGGGGCGAAGTGGAAGCTTTCTTT. Translating gives CASSLTGGEVEAFF.

This chain connects TRBV24-1 to TRBJ1-2; unclear D gene. V was clipped by 1 base and J by 2 bases, with 4 bases between them. The germline CDR1 and CDR2 sequences are KGHDR and SFDVKD. The length of the CDR3 is 13 residues. CDR3 amino acids: CATSDLGNYGYTF. The CDR3 DNA is TGTGCCACCAGTGATTTAGGGAACTATGGCTACACCTTC.

In this sample, this clone turned up once. V and J are TRBV6-4 and TRBJ2-6, with TRBD2 as a possible D gene (5 bases). The CDR3 runs to 17 residues. Germline V gene lookup returns CDR1 MRHNA and CDR2 SNTAGT. Trimming cost V 2 bases and J 3 bases, with 14 bases left between them. The CDR3 nucleotides read TGTGCCAGCAGTGACGGTGGGCTCGGGGATGGGGCCAACGTCCTGACTTTC. Its translation: CASSDGGLGDGANVLTF.

The rearrangement uses TRBV6-1 and TRBJ2-3; TRBD1 is a possible D gene (5 bases). CDR3 size: 14 residues. Trimming stripped 2 bases from V and 4 bases from J, with 10 bases between. Germline values: CDR1 MNHNS, CDR2 SASEGT. DNA for the CDR3: TGTGCCAGCAGTGAACTCCCAGGGCCAGATACGCAGTATTTT. Translated: CASSELPGPDTQYF.

The chain links TRBV10-1 to TRBJ2-3, with D unclear. Germline CDR1 WNHNN, CDR2 SYGVQD (reference sequence). Deletions cut 2 bases from V and 0 bases from J, with 6 bases between. The CDR3 runs 14 residues. The CDR3 reads CASSERYSTDTQYF. CDR3 DNA sequence: TGCGCCAGCAGTGAGCGGTATAGCACAGATACGCAGTATTTT.

The J gene is TRBJ2-3, the V gene TRBV28; D remains ambiguous. Germline V gene sequence: CDR1 MDHEN, CDR2 SYDVKM. With 5 bases removed from V and 2 bases from J, the gap between germline ends came to 11 bases. The CDR3 length is 14 residues. The CDR3 loop is CASSILTTTDTQYF. The CDR3 DNA is TGTGCCAGCAGTATTCTAACGACCACAGATACGCAGTATTTT.

J is TRBJ1-6 and V is TRBV19; possibly TRBD1 for D (5 bases). Germline lookup yields CDR1 LNHDA and CDR2 SQIVND (reference sequence). There are 16 residues in the CDR3. V lost 5 bases and J lost 6, with 17 bases in between. The CDR3 region has the DNA TGTGCCAGTAGTCAATTCCCCGGGGACGGTAATTCACCCCTCCACTTT. Translating gives CASSQFPGDGNSPLHF.